The clone carrying this TCR beta chain was recorded many times. The data were taken from a study of T-cell reconstitution after alpha-beta-depleted transplantation in children. The TCRbeta library incorporated unique molecular identifiers. TCRdb reprocessed the PCR reads via MiXCR and lists one record per CDR3 protein. The top ten clones hold 2.6% of a sample with about 240,000 distinct CDR3 sequences, about 25% of them seen once. This CDR3 contains 13 residues. V was cut by 5 bases and J by 4 bases, with 12 bases left in between. The germline V gene has CDR1 SGHVS and CDR2 FNYEAQ. This clonotype was sampled from a girl aged 2-10 years with Fanconi anemia, due to receive a stem cell transplant. The V call is TRBV7-6, the J call TRBJ2-7, with D tentatively TRBD1 (6 bases). The specimen was PBMCs, collected before TCRalphabeta/CD19-depleted stem cell transplant. The DNA for the CDR3 is TGTGCCAGCAGCGTAGAACAGGGTTACGAGCAGTACTTC. Its translation: CASSVEQGYEQYF.